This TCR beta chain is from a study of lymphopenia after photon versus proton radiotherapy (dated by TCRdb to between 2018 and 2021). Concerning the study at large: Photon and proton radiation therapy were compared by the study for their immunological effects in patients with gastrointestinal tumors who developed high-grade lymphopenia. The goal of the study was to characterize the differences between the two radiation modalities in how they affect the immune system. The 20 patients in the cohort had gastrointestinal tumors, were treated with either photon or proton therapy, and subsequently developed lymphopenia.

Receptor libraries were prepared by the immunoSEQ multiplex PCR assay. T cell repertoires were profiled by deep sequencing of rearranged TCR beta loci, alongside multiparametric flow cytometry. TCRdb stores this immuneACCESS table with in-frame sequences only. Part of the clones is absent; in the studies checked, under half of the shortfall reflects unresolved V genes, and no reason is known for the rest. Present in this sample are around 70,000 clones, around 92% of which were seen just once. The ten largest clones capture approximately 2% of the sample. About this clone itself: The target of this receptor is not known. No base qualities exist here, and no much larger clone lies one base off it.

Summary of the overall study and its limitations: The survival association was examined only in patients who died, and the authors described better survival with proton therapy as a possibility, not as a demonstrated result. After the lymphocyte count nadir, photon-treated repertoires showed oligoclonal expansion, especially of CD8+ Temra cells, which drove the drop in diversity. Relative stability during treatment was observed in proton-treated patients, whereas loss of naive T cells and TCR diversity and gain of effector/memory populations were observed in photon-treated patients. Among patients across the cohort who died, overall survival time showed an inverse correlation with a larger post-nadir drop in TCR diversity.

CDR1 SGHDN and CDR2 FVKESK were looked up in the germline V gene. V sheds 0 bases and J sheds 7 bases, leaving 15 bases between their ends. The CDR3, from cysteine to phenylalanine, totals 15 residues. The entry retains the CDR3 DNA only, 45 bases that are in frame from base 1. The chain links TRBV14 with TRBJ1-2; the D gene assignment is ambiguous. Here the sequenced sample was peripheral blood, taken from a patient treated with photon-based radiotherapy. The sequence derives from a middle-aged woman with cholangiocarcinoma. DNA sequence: TGTGCCAGCAGCCAAGATTTTGGCAGGACGGCTGGCTACACCTTC. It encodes CASSQDFGRTAGYTF.